Each of the 30 T cell receptor beta chains below was sequenced from the same sample in a study of cytomegalovirus exposure and HLA in healthy donors. The PCR ran on 60 Vbeta and 13 Jbeta primers. Here immunoSEQ multiplex PCR was the method, and the copy in TCRdb shows in-frame clones only, minus some. The sample consists of about 160,000 clones, 77% of them appearing once. Sequencing was carried out using PBMCs. These receptors originate from a man under 40 in good health and CMV-seropositive.

The genes are TRBV9 and TRBJ2-5, with 13 bases matching TRBD2. After removal of 2 bases from V and 2 bases from J, the junction contained 3 bases not matched to a gene. The CDR3 has 16 residues. Germline V gene sequence: CDR1 SGDLS, CDR2 YYNGEE. The CDR3 sequence: CASSVGTSGVQETQYF. CDR3 coding DNA: TGTGCCAGCAGCGTGGGGACTAGCGGGGTTCAAGAGACCCAGTACTTC.

This clone appeared a single time. The chain employs TRBV7-7 and TRBJ2-2; 8 bases fit TRBD1. V gave up 0 bases and J gave up 5 bases; unmatched junction bases: 5. The CDR3 runs to 16 residues. Per the germline V gene, CDR1 is SSHAT and CDR2 is FNYEAQ (reference sequence). This CDR3 reads CASSLASRGQTGELFF. As DNA, the CDR3 is TGTGCCAGCAGCTTAGCTTCCAGGGGGCAAACCGGGGAGCTGTTTTTT.

This sequence joins TRBV7-6 and TRBJ1-2, with a weak D call TRBD1 (6 bases). This CDR3 contains 13 residues. Trimming removed 5 bases from V and 2 bases from J, with 9 bases in between. Germline CDR1 is SGHVS and CDR2 is FNYEAQ. The CDR3 region is CASSAGTNYGYTF. Written as DNA, the CDR3 is TGTGCCAGCAGCGCCGGGACAAACTATGGCTACACCTTC.

This rearrangement joins TRBV30 to TRBJ2-7; the D gene is possibly TRBD2 (5 bases). Per germline, CDR1 GTSNPN and CDR2 SVGIG (reference sequence). There are 13 residues in the CDR3. V was trimmed by 0 bases and J by 1 base, leaving 7 bases between them. The CDR3 nucleotides are TGTGCCTGGAGTGTTGGAGGATCCTACGAGCAGTACTTC. Encoded protein: CAWSVGGSYEQYF.

The chain recombines TRBV5-1 with TRBJ1-4, with 9 bases identical to TRBD1. The CDR3 totals 14 residues. V shed 5 bases, J shed 8 bases, and the junction held 7 bases outside the gene matches. CDR1 is SGHRS, CDR2 YFSETQ, per germline. The DNA of the CDR3 is TGCGCCAGCAGTTCCGGACAGGGGAGGGAAAAACTGTTTTTT. Translation gives CASSSGQGREKLFF.

V is TRBV28 and J is TRBJ1-5; D perhaps matches TRBD1 (5 bases). V dropped 2 bases and J dropped 11 bases, with 16 bases sitting between them. The CDR3 is 14 amino acids. Germline assignment: CDR1 MDHEN and CDR2 SYDVKM. CDR3 bases: TGTGCCAGCAGTTTAAGTCCAGGGCCCTTTGCCCAGCATTTT. This sequence encodes CASSLSPGPFAQHF.

The chain joins TRBV4-3 to TRBJ2-7, with 8 bases lining up with TRBD1. Germline lookup yields CDR1 LGHNA and CDR2 YSLEER. The CDR3 sequence is 15 residues long. Unmatched junction bases numbered 6, after V lost 2 bases and J lost 3 bases. The DNA of the CDR3 is TGCGCCAGCAGCCAACAAGGACAGGGAATCTACGAGCAGTACTTC. Amino acids: CASSQQGQGIYEQYF.

The CDR3 DNA sequence: TGTGCCAGCAGCTTAACAGGGGGGGGCAATCAGCCCCAGCATTTT. This sequence encodes CASSLTGGGNQPQHF. The chain uses TRBV5-5 and TRBJ1-5; 8 nucleotides match TRBD1. Trimming at V came to 2 bases and at J to 2 bases, leaving 3 bases not matched to a gene. The CDR3 has 15 residues. Per germline, CDR1 SGHKS and CDR2 YYEKEE (reference sequence).

This CDR3 reads CASSLESGGNNEQFF. As DNA, the CDR3 is TGTGCCAGCAGCTTAGAAAGCGGGGGAAACAATGAGCAGTTCTTC. The rearrangement uses TRBV11-1 and TRBJ2-1; 8 nucleotides agree with TRBD2. V shed 1 base and J 5 bases; nucleotides not matched to a gene: 4. This CDR3 comprises 15 residues. Germline lookup yields CDR1 SGHAT and CDR2 FQDESV (reference sequence).

The chain joins TRBV4-3 to TRBJ2-7, with 8 bases aligning to TRBD1. This CDR3 spans 14 amino acids. The germline V gene has CDR1 LGHNA and CDR2 YSLEER. The V gene end was trimmed by 6 bases and the J gene end by 3 bases; junction bases not matched to a gene: 7. This CDR3 reads CASRYTTGGYEQYF. CDR3 bases: TGCGCCAGCAGATACACTACAGGGGGCTACGAGCAGTACTTC.

This clone came up a few times. V usage is TRBV18 and J usage is TRBJ2-7, with 9 bases aligning to TRBD2. Per germline, CDR1 KGHSH and CDR2 LQKENI. With V trimmed by 2 bases and J by 3 bases, 8 bases remained unmatched. This CDR3 contains 16 residues. Here the CDR3 DNA reads TGTGCCAGCTCACCATCGGGCGGGGGGGCCGGCTACGAGCAGTACTTC. Protein: CASSPSGGGAGYEQYF.

The chain couples TRBV7-7 to TRBJ2-2; D perhaps matches TRBD1 (6 bases). The CDR3 length is 15 residues. V shed 5 bases and J shed 1 base, with 11 bases lying between them. Germline loops: CDR1 SSHAT, CDR2 FNYEAQ (reference sequence). Written as DNA, the CDR3 is TGTGCCAGCAGCGCCGGGACATGGAACACCGGGGAGCTGTTTTTT. Its protein product is CASSAGTWNTGELFF.

The V and J genes are TRBV30 and TRBJ1-5; D unclear. CDR3 length: 14 residues. The V end lost 0 bases, the J end lost 0 bases, and 6 bases lay between the germline ends. Per the germline V gene, CDR1 is GTSNPN and CDR2 is SVGIG (reference sequence). The CDR3 is CAWSVTVSNQPQHF. The CDR3 nucleotides read TGTGCCTGGAGTGTAACTGTTAGCAATCAGCCCCAGCATTTT.

This chain links TRBV28 with TRBJ1-4; 9 bases fit TRBD1. Germline trimming cut 5 bases from V and 6 bases from J; bases unmatched to any gene: 4. Germline V gene lookup returns CDR1 MDHEN and CDR2 SYDVKM. CDR3 size: 14 residues. The CDR3 nucleotides read TGTGCCAGCAGTACGGGACAGGGATATGAAAAACTGTTTTTT. Translation: CASSTGQGYEKLFF.

This chain links TRBV4-1 with TRBJ2-1; 7 bases are shared with TRBD2. V lost 3 bases, J lost 3 bases, and 14 bases stayed unmatched. Per the germline V gene, CDR1 is MGHRA and CDR2 is YSYEKL. The CDR3 contains 18 residues. The CDR3 DNA is TGCGCCAGCAGCCATGGGGGTACATGGAGCGGGAACTACAATGAGCAGTTCTTC. Protein product: CASSHGGTWSGNYNEQFF.

This chain uses TRBV5-4 with TRBJ2-1; 7 bases map to TRBD2. In germline, CDR1 is SGHNT, CDR2 YYREEE (reference sequence). J was trimmed by 9 bases and V by 4 bases; bases with no gene match: 13. The CDR3 has 15 amino acids. CDR3 amino acids: CASSATSARGGEQFF. As DNA, the CDR3 is TGTGCCAGCAGCGCAACTAGCGCGAGGGGTGGTGAGCAGTTCTTC.

The genes are TRBV28 and TRBJ2-5; 9 nucleotides agree with TRBD1. The CDR3 is 15 amino acids. V dropped 6 bases and J dropped 2; count of bases not matched to a gene: 7. Germline V gives CDR1 MDHEN, CDR2 SYDVKM. The CDR3 is CASRPGQGLQETQYF. CDR3 in DNA: TGTGCCAGCAGACCAGGACAGGGGTTACAAGAGACCCAGTACTTC.

This clone has only one observation. Other DNA variants within this sample encode the same CDR3. V and J are TRBV5-1 and TRBJ1-6, with 9 nucleotides matching TRBD1. The germline gives CDR1 SGHRS, CDR2 YFSETQ. After removal of 3 bases from V and 7 bases from J, the junction contained 2 bases not matched to a gene. The CDR3 contains 14 residues. The CDR3 sequence: CASSYDRGNSPLHF. In nucleotides, the CDR3 is TGCGCCAGCAGCTATGACAGGGGGAATTCACCCCTCCACTTT.

The chain recombines TRBV5-4 with TRBJ2-3, with D possibly TRBD1 on 6 matching bases. V was cut by 0 bases and J by 5 bases, with 10 bases left in between. The CDR3 loop spans 14 amino acids. Germline assignment: CDR1 SGHNT and CDR2 YYREEE (reference sequence). The CDR3 loop reads CASSLANRVDTQYF. The CDR3 nucleotides are TGTGCCAGCAGCTTGGCCAACAGGGTAGATACGCAGTATTTT.

This clone was seen only once. The V call is TRBV7-2, the J call TRBJ2-3; D unclear. The germline gives CDR1 SGHTA, CDR2 FQGNSA. The CDR3 runs to 14 residues. V was shortened by 5 bases and J by 2 bases, with 11 bases between the two germline ends. The CDR3 loop is CASSPRRITDTQYF. The DNA for the CDR3 is TGTGCCAGCAGCCCTCGCAGGATCACAGATACGCAGTATTTT.

This clone has a handful of counts. The chain is built from TRBV7-9 and TRBJ2-1; the match to TRBD2 covers 8 bases. The CDR3 contains 15 residues. Germline V CDR1 and CDR2: SEHNR, FQNEAQ (reference sequence). V trimming: 2 bases; J trimming: 2 bases; junction bases outside the gene matches: 2. The CDR3 nucleotides are TGTGCCAGCAGCTTATCGGGGGGGCCCTACAATGAGCAGTTCTTC. Protein product: CASSLSGGPYNEQFF.

There are a few counts of this clone. V gene TRBV7-2 combines with J gene TRBJ2-7, with D tentatively TRBD2 (6 bases). V was clipped by 5 bases and J by 5 bases, with 13 bases between them. The V gene's germline CDR1 is SGHTA and CDR2 FQGNSA. CDR3 size: 13 residues. The CDR3 is CASSPRLVDEQYF. The CDR3, as DNA: TGTGCCAGCAGCCCCCGACTAGTCGACGAGCAGTACTTC.

The V call is TRBV6-5, the J call TRBJ2-2; 7 bases match TRBD1. Losses at the gene ends were 11 bases for V and 4 bases for J; bases not matched to a gene: 7. The CDR3 extends over 13 amino acids. CDR1 is MNHEY, CDR2 SVGAGI, per germline. The CDR3: CAGGQESTGELFF. The CDR3, as DNA: TGTGCCGGCGGACAGGAAAGCACCGGGGAGCTGTTTTTT.

CDR3 nucleotide sequence: TGTGCTAGTGGTCAAAGGGACAGAGCCTACGAGCAGTACTTC. Translation: CASGQRDRAYEQYF. V and J are TRBV12-5 and TRBJ2-7, with 7 bases that match TRBD1. In germline, CDR1 is LGHNT, CDR2 FRNRAP. The V gene end was trimmed by 5 bases and the J gene end by 2 bases; junction bases not matched to a gene: 6. CDR3 length: 14 amino acids.

In DNA, the CDR3 is TGCGCCAGCAGCCCAGGACAGGACAATCAGCCCCAGCATTTT. This translates into CASSPGQDNQPQHF. The chain combines TRBV5-1 with TRBJ1-5, with 7 bases that match TRBD1. Per germline, CDR1 SGHRS and CDR2 YFSETQ. V shed 4 bases, J shed 3 bases, and the junction held 4 bases outside the gene matches. The CDR3 is 14 residues long.

This clone was seen just once. The chain has TRBV11-2 and TRBJ2-7; D is ambiguous. CDR3 length equals 13 residues. With 5 bases removed from V and 4 bases from J, the gap between germline ends came to 12 bases. Looked up from germline, CDR1 is SGHAT and CDR2 is FQNNGV. CDR3 in amino acids: CASSPFTRYEQYF. The DNA of the CDR3 is TGTGCCAGCAGCCCATTCACCAGATACGAGCAGTACTTC.

The chain links TRBV18 to TRBJ1-5; 7 bases are shared with TRBD1. V shed 3 bases and J 1 base; nucleotides not matched to a gene: 3. The CDR3 extends over 15 amino acids. Germline CDR1 reads KGHSH; CDR2 reads LQKENI. The CDR3 nucleotides are TGTGCCAGCTCACCTCAGGACAGGAGCAATCAGCCCCAGCATTTT. Its translation: CASSPQDRSNQPQHF.

This clone was recorded a few times. The chain uses TRBV9 and TRBJ1-4; D gene uncertain. This CDR3 region has 14 residues. The V gene lost 4 bases and the J gene lost 8 bases, with 15 bases spanning the gap. From germline, CDR1 is SGDLS and CDR2 YYNGEE. CDR3 protein: CASSPRSDQEKLFF. DNA for the CDR3: TGTGCCAGCAGCCCCCGTTCAGATCAGGAAAAACTGTTTTTT.

The rearrangement uses TRBV19 and TRBJ1-1; no reliable D call. Trimming left V 1 base short and J 1 base short, with 7 bases between. CDR1 is LNHDA, CDR2 SQIVND, per germline (reference sequence). CDR3 length: 14 residues. CDR3: CASSIGHRNTEAFF. Written as DNA, the CDR3 is TGTGCCAGTAGTATAGGACACAGGAACACTGAAGCTTTCTTT.

The CDR3, as DNA: TGTGCCATCAGGGGACAGGGGGGTATGGACACTGAAGCTTTCTTT. Translating it yields CAIRGQGGMDTEAFF. V gene TRBV10-3 combines with J gene TRBJ1-1; 11 nucleotides line up with TRBD1. This CDR3 region has 15 residues. The V gene's germline CDR1 is ENHRY and CDR2 SYGVKD. V was clipped by 6 bases and J by 3 bases; unmatched bases: 6.